The T cell receptor beta chain described here comes from a study of graft-versus-host responses after intestinal transplantation. Study details: Following induction with anti-thymocyte globulin, all recipients were given tacrolimus and steroids for about 3 years.

CDR1 is SGDLS, CDR2 YYNGEE, per germline. This CDR3 contains 14 residues. Trimming shortened V by 3 bases and J by 2 bases, and 11 bases separated the two germline ends. Measured with immunoSEQ multiplex PCR; TCRdb has only the in-frame clones, and not every one. Found here are some 86,000 clones, about nine tenths of them singletons; the top ten hold 6%. This clone was detected a few times. The antigen remains undetermined. Overall study results and limits: Some patients had graft-donor T cell macrochimerism, and their allografts showed high graft-versus-host to host-versus-graft clonal ratios. There were GvH clones found in recipient marrow, and some of them appeared first in ileum or blood.

This specimen was unstimulated CD8+ T cells sorted from spleen or lymph node cells, taken before intestinal transplant. This TCR was sampled from a human donor who received an intestinal transplant. This sequence joins TRBV9 and TRBJ2-5; a weak D match, TRBD1 (6 bases). This CDR3 is CASSATGMQETQYF. CDR3 in DNA: TGTGCCAGCAGCGCAACAGGGATGCAAGAGACCCAGTACTTC.